These 20 T cell receptor beta chains came from one sample sequenced in a study of identifying expanded T cells in peripheral blood. Clones were sequenced by immunoSEQ multiplex PCR, and TCRdb holds only the in-frame ones, with some missing. The data contain around 85,000 clones, approximately 90% of them seen just once; the ten biggest clones take up over 15%. The specimen sequenced was blood. Receptors originate from a person aged 18 to 75 in good health.

The chain has TRBV6-6 and TRBJ1-3, with D hard to call. In germline, CDR1 is MNHNY, CDR2 SVGAGI (reference sequence). V was pared by 2 bases and J by 2 bases, with 13 bases between. This CDR3 is built from 16 residues. DNA of the CDR3: TGTGCCAGCAGTTACAACTCCGGGAGACCTGGAAACACCATATATTTT. Translated: CASSYNSGRPGNTIYF.

V is TRBV15 and J is TRBJ2-1; 9 nucleotides align to TRBD2. From germline, CDR1 is LNHNV and CDR2 YYDKDF (reference sequence). The CDR3 extends over 20 amino acids. The ends lost 1 base at V and 0 bases at J; junction bases unmatched: 13. The CDR3 loop reads CATSRVGETSGTSSYNEQFF. The CDR3 DNA follows: TGTGCCACCAGCAGAGTCGGGGAGACTAGCGGTACCAGCTCCTACAATGAGCAGTTCTTC.

This chain links TRBV28 with TRBJ1-2; 8 bases fit TRBD1. The CDR3 contains 14 residues. Germline trimming cut 6 bases from V and 1 base from J; bases unmatched to any gene: 4. Germline V gene data show CDR1 as MDHEN and CDR2 as SYDVKM. CDR3 loop: CASSLGQGNYGYTF. CDR3 DNA sequence: TGTGCCAGCAGCCTCGGACAGGGTAACTATGGCTACACCTTC.

The chain links TRBV9 to TRBJ2-5; 8 bases are a match to TRBD2. Per germline, CDR1 SGDLS and CDR2 YYNGEE. V was clipped by 1 base and J by 3 bases; unmatched bases: 11. This CDR3 has 17 residues. CDR3 nucleotides: TGTGCCAGCAGCGTATCCGGGGGGGCGGCGGGCAAAGAGACCCAGTACTTC. Translating gives CASSVSGGAAGKETQYF.

This chain joins TRBV10-1 and TRBJ2-3; TRBD2 agrees at 8 bases. V dropped 7 bases and J dropped 2; count of bases not matched to a gene: 8. The germline V gene has CDR1 WNHNN and CDR2 SYGVQD (reference sequence). The CDR3 spans 15 residues. CDR3 nucleotides: TGCGCCAGCACGGGAGGGAGCGGGATCACAGATACGCAGTATTTT. This translates into CASTGGSGITDTQYF.

V and J are TRBV7-2 and TRBJ1-4; no clear D gene. The CDR3 is made up of 13 amino acids. From germline, CDR1 is SGHTA and CDR2 FQGNSA. The germline V and J ends were trimmed by 2 bases and 6 bases, with 7 bases remaining between them. Here the CDR3 DNA reads TGTGCCAGCAGCTTATCAATGTATGAAAAACTGTTTTTT. It is translated as CASSLSMYEKLFF.

The rearrangement uses TRBV27 and TRBJ2-2, with TRBD2 matching over 7 bases. J gave up 0 bases and V 5 bases, and 9 bases lay outside the gene matches. There are 17 residues in the CDR3. Germline V lookup: CDR1 MNHEY, CDR2 SMNVEV (reference sequence). The CDR3 nucleotides read TGTGCCAGCAGTCCCCTCGGGGGGTCGGCGAACACCGGGGAGCTGTTTTTT. Translated, it gives CASSPLGGSANTGELFF.

The chain is built from TRBV13 and TRBJ1-1, with a weak D call TRBD1 (6 bases). The CDR3 sequence is 17 residues long. Germline CDR1 reads PRHDT; CDR2 reads FYEKMQ (reference sequence). V was clipped by 5 bases and J by 0 bases, with 19 bases between them. DNA of the CDR3: TGTGCCAGCAGCCCTGGCGGGGGCAGCAATATGAACACTGAAGCTTTCTTT. Translating gives CASSPGGGSNMNTEAFF.

This clone has more than one count but fewer than ten. The V gene is TRBV4-2, the J gene TRBJ1-5, with D tentatively TRBD1 (5 bases). This CDR3 has 14 amino acids. Per the germline V gene, CDR1 is LGHNA and CDR2 is YNFKEQ. The V and J ends lost 1 base and 6 bases respectively, with 10 bases between them. CDR3 loop: CASSQAGMVQPQHF. The CDR3 nucleotides read TGTGCCAGCAGCCAAGCAGGGATGGTTCAGCCCCAGCATTTT.

This rearrangement joins TRBV4-3 to TRBJ2-7; 8 bases line up with TRBD2. V lost 4 bases and J lost 3; bases outside the gene matches: 14. The CDR3 loop spans 17 amino acids. Germline lookup yields CDR1 LGHNA and CDR2 YSLEER. The CDR3 region has the DNA TGCGCCAGCAGCCGCCACTTAGGGGAGACTAGCGACTACGAGCAGTACTTC. As protein: CASSRHLGETSDYEQYF.

This clone was recorded once. The chain is built from TRBV11-2 and TRBJ2-5; no clear D. This CDR3 comprises 12 residues. With 1 base removed from V and 9 bases from J, the gap between germline ends came to 9 bases. Germline V gene data show CDR1 as SGHAT and CDR2 as FQNNGV. The DNA of the CDR3 is TGTGCCAGCAGCTTAGGGATCGAGGCCCAGTACTTC. Residues: CASSLGIEAQYF.

This clone has a single count. This chain joins TRBV5-8 and TRBJ2-2, with 10 positions matching TRBD1. V trimming: 5 bases; J trimming: 5 bases; junction bases outside the gene matches: 15. Germline V gives CDR1 SGHTS, CDR2 YDEGEE. The CDR3 runs to 18 residues. The CDR3 is CASSRDRGYRRWTGELFF. DNA of the CDR3: TGTGCCAGCAGTCGGGACAGGGGCTACAGGCGGTGGACCGGGGAGCTGTTTTTT.

V gene TRBV4-1 combines with J gene TRBJ2-2; TRBD2 aligns across 7 bases. The junction had 5 bases not matched to a gene; V was cut back by 0 bases and J by 1 base. The germline V gene encodes CDR1 MGHRA and CDR2 YSYEKL. The CDR3 spans 17 residues. CDR3 protein: CASSQERLAVNTGELFF. CDR3 nucleotide sequence: TGCGCCAGCAGCCAAGAAAGGCTAGCGGTGAACACCGGGGAGCTGTTTTTT.

The genes are TRBV4-3 and TRBJ1-4; unclear D gene. V gave up 0 bases and J gave up 4 bases, with 9 bases separating them. From germline, CDR1 is LGHNA and CDR2 YSLEER. The CDR3 has 15 residues. The CDR3 DNA follows: TGCGCCAGCAGCCAAGATCCGGGAGATAATGAAAAACTGTTTTTT. Residues: CASSQDPGDNEKLFF.

V usage is TRBV15 and J usage is TRBJ1-1; 8 nucleotides match TRBD1. V gave up 4 bases and J gave up 1 base; unmatched junction bases: 5. CDR3 size: 15 residues. The V gene's germline CDR1 is LNHNV and CDR2 YYDKDF (reference sequence). The CDR3, as DNA: TGTGCCACCAGCATAGACAGGGGCCCGAACACTGAAGCTTTCTTT. It is translated as CATSIDRGPNTEAFF. Full variable domain (remainder filled in from reference TRBV15 and TRBJ1-1): DAMVIQNPRYQVTQFGKPVTLSCSQTLNHNVMYWYQQKSSQAPKLLFHYYDKDFNNEADTPDNFQSRRPNTSFCFLDIRSPGLGDTAMYLCATSIDRGPNTEAFFGQGTRLTVV.

The chain employs TRBV11-2 and TRBJ2-7; D may correspond to TRBD1 or TRBD2 (5 bases each). The CDR3 is made up of 11 amino acids. Trimming removed 4 bases at V and 7 bases at J, with 8 bases between. Per the germline V gene, CDR1 is SGHAT and CDR2 is FQNNGV. The DNA for the CDR3 is TGTGCCAGCAGCTCCGGGGCAGAGCAGTACTTC. It is translated as CASSSGAEQYF.

The chain recombines TRBV6-5 with TRBJ2-7, with 9 bases lining up with TRBD1. Unmatched junction bases numbered 9, after V lost 4 bases and J lost 2 bases. The germline gives CDR1 MNHEY, CDR2 SVGAGI. The CDR3 totals 16 residues. In DNA, the CDR3 is TGTGCCAGCAGTTTGAACCCGGGACAGGGTCCCTACGAGCAGTACTTC. This codes for CASSLNPGQGPYEQYF.

This clone has just one count. The genes are TRBV7-2 and TRBJ2-7, with TRBD2 matching over 9 bases. Germline V CDR1 and CDR2: SGHTA, FQGNSA. The CDR3 length is 15 residues. Trimming at V came to 7 bases and at J to 2 bases, leaving 9 bases not matched to a gene. This CDR3 reads CASTPRTSVTYEQYF. Written as DNA, the CDR3 is TGTGCCAGCACCCCAAGGACTAGCGTTACCTACGAGCAGTACTTC.

The rearrangement links TRBV19 to TRBJ2-7; D uncertain. The V end lost 1 base, the J end lost 0 bases, and 7 bases lay between the germline ends. This CDR3 has 14 residues. Germline CDR1 LNHDA, CDR2 SQIVND (reference sequence). The CDR3: CASSIADSSYEQYF. The DNA for the CDR3 is TGTGCCAGTAGTATAGCGGATAGCTCCTACGAGCAGTACTTC.

The chain carries TRBV6-5 and TRBJ1-3, with a tentative D call TRBD1 (6 bases). Trimming took off 5 bases at V and 4 bases at J, with 12 bases between the two ends. The V gene's germline CDR1 is MNHEY and CDR2 SVGAGI. This CDR3 contains 14 residues. In DNA, the CDR3 is TGTGCCAGCAGTCAACAGGGACCGGGAAACACCATATATTTT. This translates into CASSQQGPGNTIYF.